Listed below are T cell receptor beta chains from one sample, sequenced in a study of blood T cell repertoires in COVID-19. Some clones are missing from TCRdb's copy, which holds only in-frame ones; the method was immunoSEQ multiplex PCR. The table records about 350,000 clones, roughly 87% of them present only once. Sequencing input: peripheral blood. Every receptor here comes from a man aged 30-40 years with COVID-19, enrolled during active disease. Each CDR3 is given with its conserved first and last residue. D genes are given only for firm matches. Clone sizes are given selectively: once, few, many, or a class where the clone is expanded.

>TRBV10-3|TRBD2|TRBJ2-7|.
CAISVSTSGAYEQYF
TGTGCCATCAGTGTGAGTACTAGCGGGGCCTACGAGCAGTACTTC
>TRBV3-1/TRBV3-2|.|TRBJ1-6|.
CASSQASAGANSPLHF
TGTGCCAGCAGCCAAGCGTCGGCAGGTGCCAATTCACCCCTCCACTTT
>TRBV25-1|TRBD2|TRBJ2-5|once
CASSGAGGAWETQYF
TGTGCCAGCAGTGGGGCCGGGGGGGCTTGGGAGACCCAGTACTTC
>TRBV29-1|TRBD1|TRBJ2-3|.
CSAPRTGADTQYF
TGCAGCGCCCCCCGGACAGGCGCAGATACGCAGTATTTT
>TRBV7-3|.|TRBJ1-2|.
CASSSPYSPYGYTF
TGTGCCAGCAGCTCCCCCTATAGCCCCTATGGCTACACCTTC
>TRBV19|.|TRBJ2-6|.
CASTSAAGFGANVLTF
TGTGCCAGTACCTCAGCCGCGGGGTTCGGGGCCAACGTCCTGACTTTC
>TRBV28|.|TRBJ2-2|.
CASSLAMRITGELFF
TGTGCCAGCAGTTTGGCTATGAGGATCACCGGGGAGCTGTTTTTT
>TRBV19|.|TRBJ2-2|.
CASGQSGTQNTGELFF
TGTGCCAGTGGGCAATCAGGGACACAGAACACCGGGGAGCTGTTTTTT
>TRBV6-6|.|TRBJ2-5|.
CASRGTGGETQYF
TGTGCCAGCAGGGGGACTGGTGGGGAGACCCAGTACTTC
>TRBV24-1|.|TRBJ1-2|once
CATPRGPGYTF
TGTGCCACACCCCGAGGGCCCGGCTACACCTTC
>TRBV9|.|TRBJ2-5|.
CASSVARGYQETQYF
TGTGCCAGCAGCGTAGCCCGGGGGTACCAAGAGACCCAGTACTTC
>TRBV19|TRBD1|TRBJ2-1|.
CASTPTGGSFNEQFF
TGTGCCAGTACCCCGACAGGGGGATCTTTCAATGAGCAGTTCTTC
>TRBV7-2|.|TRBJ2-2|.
CASSLTLGVITGELFF
TGTGCCAGCAGCTTGACATTGGGAGTCATCACCGGGGAGCTGTTTTTT
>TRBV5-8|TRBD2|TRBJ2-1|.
CASIPTGGGSYNEQFF
TGTGCCAGCATCCCCACCGGCGGGGGGTCGTACAATGAGCAGTTCTTC
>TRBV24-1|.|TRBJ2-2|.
CATSDHSGTGELFF
TGTGCCACCAGTGATCACTCAGGGACCGGGGAGCTGTTTTTT
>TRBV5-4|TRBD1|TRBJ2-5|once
CASSIDRGETQYF
TGTGCCAGCAGTATTGACAGGGGGGAGACCCAGTACTTC
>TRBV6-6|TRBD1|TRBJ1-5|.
CASSYGTGYQPQHF
TGTGCCAGCAGTTACGGGACAGGATATCAGCCCCAGCATTTT
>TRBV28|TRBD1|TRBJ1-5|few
CASRKQGARGPLNQPQHF
TGTGCCAGCAGGAAACAGGGGGCGCGGGGTCCCCTCAATCAGCCCCAGCATTTT